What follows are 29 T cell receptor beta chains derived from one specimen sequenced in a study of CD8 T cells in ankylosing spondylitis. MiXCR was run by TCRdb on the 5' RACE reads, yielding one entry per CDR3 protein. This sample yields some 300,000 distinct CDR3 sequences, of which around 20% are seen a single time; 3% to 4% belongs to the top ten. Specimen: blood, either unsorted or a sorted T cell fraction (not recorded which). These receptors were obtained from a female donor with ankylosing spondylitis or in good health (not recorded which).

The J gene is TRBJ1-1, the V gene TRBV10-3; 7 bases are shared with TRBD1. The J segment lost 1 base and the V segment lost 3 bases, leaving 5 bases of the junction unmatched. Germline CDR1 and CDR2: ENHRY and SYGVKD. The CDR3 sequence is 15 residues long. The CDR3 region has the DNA TGTGCCATCAGTGATTTGGGACAGAAGAACACTGAAGCTTTCTTT. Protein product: CAISDLGQKNTEAFF.

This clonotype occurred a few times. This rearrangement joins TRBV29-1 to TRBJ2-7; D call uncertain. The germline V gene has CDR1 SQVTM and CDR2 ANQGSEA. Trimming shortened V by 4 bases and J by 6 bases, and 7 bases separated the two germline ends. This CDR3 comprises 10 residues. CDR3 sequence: CSVGLGEQYF. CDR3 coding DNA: TGCAGCGTTGGTTTAGGCGAGCAGTACTTC.

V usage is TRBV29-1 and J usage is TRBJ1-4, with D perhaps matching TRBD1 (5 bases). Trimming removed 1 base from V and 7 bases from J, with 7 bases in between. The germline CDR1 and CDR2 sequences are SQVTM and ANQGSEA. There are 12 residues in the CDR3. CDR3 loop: CSVEGGGEKLFF. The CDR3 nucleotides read TGCAGCGTTGAAGGGGGCGGTGAAAAACTGTTTTTT.

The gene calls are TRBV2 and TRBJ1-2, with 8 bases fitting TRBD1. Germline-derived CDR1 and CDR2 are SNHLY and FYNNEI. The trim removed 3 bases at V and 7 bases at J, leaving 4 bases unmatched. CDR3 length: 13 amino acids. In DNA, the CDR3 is TGTGCCAGCAGTGAGGACAGGGTGCGTGGCTACACCTTC. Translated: CASSEDRVRGYTF.

CDR3 loop: CASRTSGLAGVRYNEQFF. DNA for the CDR3: TGTGCCAGCAGAACTTCTGGACTAGCGGGAGTAAGATACAATGAGCAGTTCTTC. The rearrangement uses TRBV6-1 and TRBJ2-1, with 13 bases lining up with TRBD2. CDR1 is MNHNS and CDR2 is SASEGT in the germline V gene. The CDR3 consists of 18 residues. With 6 bases clipped from V and 4 bases from J, the junction kept 12 bases outside the gene matches.

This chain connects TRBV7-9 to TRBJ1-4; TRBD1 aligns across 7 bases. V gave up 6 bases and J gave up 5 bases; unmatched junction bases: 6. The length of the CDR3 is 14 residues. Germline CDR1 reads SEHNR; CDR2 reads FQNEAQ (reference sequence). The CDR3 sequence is CASSSGTENEKLFF. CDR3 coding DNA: TGTGCCAGCAGTTCTGGGACAGAAAATGAAAAACTGTTTTTT.

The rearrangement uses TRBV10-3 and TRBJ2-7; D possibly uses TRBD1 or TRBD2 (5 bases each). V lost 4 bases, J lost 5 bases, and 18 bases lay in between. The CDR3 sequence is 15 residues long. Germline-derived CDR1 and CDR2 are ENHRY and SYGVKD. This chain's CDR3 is CAISGRTGAGDEQYF. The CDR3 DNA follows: TGTGCCATCAGTGGACGGACCGGGGCGGGCGACGAGCAGTACTTC.

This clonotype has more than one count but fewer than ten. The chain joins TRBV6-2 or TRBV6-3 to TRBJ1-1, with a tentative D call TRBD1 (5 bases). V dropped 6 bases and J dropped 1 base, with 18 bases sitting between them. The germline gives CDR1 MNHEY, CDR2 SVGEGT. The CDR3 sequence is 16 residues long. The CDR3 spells CASRRGGIMRNTEAFF. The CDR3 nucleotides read TGTGCCAGCAGACGGGGCGGAATTATGAGGAACACTGAAGCTTTCTTT.

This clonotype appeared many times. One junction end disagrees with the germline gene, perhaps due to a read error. CDR3 sequence (DNA): TGTGCCAGCAGCCTAGACACTAGCGGGAGGGCCCGTGCAGATACGCAGTATTTT. Translation gives CASSLDTSGRARADTQYF. The rearrangement links TRBV11-2 to TRBJ2-3; 13 nucleotides line up with TRBD2. Germline CDR1 reads SGHAT; CDR2 reads FQNNGV. This CDR3 has 18 amino acids. Together with reference TRBV11-2 and TRBJ2-3, the CDR3 gives the full variable domain: EAGVAQSPRYKIIEKRQSVAFWCNPISGHATLYWYQQILGQGPKLLIQFQNNGVVDDSQLPKDRFSAERLKGVDSTLKIQPAKLEDSAVYLCASSLDTSGRARADTQYFGPGTRLTVL.

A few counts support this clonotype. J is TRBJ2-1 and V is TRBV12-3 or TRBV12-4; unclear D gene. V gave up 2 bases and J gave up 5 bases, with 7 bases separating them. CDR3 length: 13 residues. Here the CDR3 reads CASSLRIDNEQFF. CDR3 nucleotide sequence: TGTGCCAGCAGTTTACGCATAGACAATGAGCAGTTCTTC.

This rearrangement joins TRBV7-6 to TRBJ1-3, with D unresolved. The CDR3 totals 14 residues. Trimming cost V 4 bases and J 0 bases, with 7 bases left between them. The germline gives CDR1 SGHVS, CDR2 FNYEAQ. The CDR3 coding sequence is TGTGCCAGCAGCTCGGAAAGCTCTGGAAACACCATATATTTT. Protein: CASSSESSGNTIYF. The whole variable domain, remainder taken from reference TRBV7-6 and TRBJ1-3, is GAGVSQSPRYKVTKRGQDVALRCDPISGHVSLYWYRQALGQGPEFLTYFNYEAQQDKSGLPNDRFSAERPEGSISTLTIQRTEQRDSAMYRCASSSESSGNTIYFGEGSWLTVV.

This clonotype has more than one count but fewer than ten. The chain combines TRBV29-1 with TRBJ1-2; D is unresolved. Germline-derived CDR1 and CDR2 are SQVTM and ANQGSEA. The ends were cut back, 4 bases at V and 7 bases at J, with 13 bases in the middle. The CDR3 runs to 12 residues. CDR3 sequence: CSVGRTAAGYTF. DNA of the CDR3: TGCAGCGTTGGGAGGACTGCGGCTGGCTACACCTTC.

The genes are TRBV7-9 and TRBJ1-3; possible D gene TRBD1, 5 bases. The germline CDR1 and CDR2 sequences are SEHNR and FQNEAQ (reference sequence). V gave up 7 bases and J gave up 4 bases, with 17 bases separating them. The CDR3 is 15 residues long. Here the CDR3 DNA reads TGTGCCAGCACGCGTTTAGGAGGGGCGGGAAACACCATATATTTT. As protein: CASTRLGGAGNTIYF.

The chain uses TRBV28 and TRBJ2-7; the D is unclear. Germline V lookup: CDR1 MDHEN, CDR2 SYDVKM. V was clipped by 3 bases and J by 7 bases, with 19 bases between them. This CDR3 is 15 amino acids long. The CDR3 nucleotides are TGTGCCAGCAGTTTGAAACCCCTCCTTCTGAGGGAGCAGTACTTC. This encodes CASSLKPLLLREQYF.

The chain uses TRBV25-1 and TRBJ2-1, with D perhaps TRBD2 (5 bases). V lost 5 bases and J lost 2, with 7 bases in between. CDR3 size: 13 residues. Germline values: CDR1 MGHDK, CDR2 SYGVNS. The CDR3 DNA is TGTGCCAGCAGTAAGACTACCTACAATGAGCAGTTCTTC. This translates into CASSKTTYNEQFF.

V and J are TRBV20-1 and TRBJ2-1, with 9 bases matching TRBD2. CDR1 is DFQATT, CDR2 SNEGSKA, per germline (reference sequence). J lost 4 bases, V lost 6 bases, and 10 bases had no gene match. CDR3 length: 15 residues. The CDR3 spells CSARWASGAYNEQFF. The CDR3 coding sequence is TGCAGTGCCCGATGGGCTAGCGGGGCGTACAATGAGCAGTTCTTC.

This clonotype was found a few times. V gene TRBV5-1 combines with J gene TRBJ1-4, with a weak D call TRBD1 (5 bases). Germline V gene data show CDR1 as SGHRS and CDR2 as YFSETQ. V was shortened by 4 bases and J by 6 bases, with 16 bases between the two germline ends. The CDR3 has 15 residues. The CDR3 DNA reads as TGCGCCAGCAGCGATTTAAAAGGGACGGATGAAAAACTGTTTTTT. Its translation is CASSDLKGTDEKLFF.

Here the CDR3 DNA reads TGTGCCACCAGCAGAGTCCGACTGGGCAATGAGCAGTTCTTC. Its protein is CATSRVRLGNEQFF. The rearrangement links TRBV15 to TRBJ2-1; no reliable D call. CDR1 and CDR2 from the germline V gene are LNHNV and YYDKDF (reference sequence). The CDR3 totals 14 residues. V lost 1 base to trimming and J lost 6 bases, with 10 bases between them. Full variable domain (missing parts from reference TRBV15 and TRBJ2-1): DAMVIQNPRYQVTQFGKPVTLSCSQTLNHNVMYWYQQKSSQAPKLLFHYYDKDFNNEADTPDNFQSRRPNTSFCFLDIRSPGLGDTAMYLCATSRVRLGNEQFFGPGTRLTVL.

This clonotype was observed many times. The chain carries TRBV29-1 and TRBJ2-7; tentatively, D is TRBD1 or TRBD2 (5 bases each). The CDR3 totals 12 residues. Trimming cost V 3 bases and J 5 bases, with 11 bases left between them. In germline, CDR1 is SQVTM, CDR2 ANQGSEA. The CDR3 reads CSVDKGTDEQYF. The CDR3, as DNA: TGCAGCGTTGACAAGGGGACGGACGAGCAGTACTTC.

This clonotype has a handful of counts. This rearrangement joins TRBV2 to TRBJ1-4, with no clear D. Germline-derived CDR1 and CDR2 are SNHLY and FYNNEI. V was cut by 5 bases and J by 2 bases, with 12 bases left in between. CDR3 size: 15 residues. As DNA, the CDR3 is TGTGCCAGCAGTCGTTGGCAGCAGACTAATGAAAAACTGTTTTTT. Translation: CASSRWQQTNEKLFF.

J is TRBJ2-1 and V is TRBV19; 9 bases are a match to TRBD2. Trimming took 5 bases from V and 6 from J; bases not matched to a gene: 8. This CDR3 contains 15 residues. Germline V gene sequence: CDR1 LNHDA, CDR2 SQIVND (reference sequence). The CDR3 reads CASSLTSGVVNEQFF. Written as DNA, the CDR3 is TGTGCCAGTAGTCTGACTAGCGGTGTAGTCAATGAGCAGTTCTTC.

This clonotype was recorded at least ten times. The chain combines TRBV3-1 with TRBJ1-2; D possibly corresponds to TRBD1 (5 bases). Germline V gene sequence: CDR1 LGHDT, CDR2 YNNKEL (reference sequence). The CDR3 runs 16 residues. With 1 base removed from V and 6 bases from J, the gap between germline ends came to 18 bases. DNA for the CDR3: TGTGCCAGCAGCCAAGGGGGCGGGGAAAGAGGCCATGGCTACACCTTC. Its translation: CASSQGGGERGHGYTF. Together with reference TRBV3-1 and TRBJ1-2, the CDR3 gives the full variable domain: DTAVSQTPKYLVTQMGNDKSIKCEQNLGHDTMYWYKQDSKKFLKIMFSYNNKELIINETVPNRFSPKSPDKAHLNLHINSLELGDSAVYFCASSQGGGERGHGYTFGSGTRLTVV.

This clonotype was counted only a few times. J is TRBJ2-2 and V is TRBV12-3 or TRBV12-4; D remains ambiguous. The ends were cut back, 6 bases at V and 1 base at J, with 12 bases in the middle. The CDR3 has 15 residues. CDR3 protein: CASRIVKGNTGELFF. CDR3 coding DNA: TGTGCCAGCAGGATCGTAAAGGGGAACACCGGGGAGCTGTTTTTT.

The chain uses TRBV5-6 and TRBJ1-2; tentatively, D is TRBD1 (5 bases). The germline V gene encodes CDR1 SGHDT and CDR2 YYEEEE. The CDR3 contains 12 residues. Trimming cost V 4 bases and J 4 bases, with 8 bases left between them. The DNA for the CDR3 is TGTGCCAGCAGCCGTCAGGGCTATGGCTACACCTTC. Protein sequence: CASSRQGYGYTF.

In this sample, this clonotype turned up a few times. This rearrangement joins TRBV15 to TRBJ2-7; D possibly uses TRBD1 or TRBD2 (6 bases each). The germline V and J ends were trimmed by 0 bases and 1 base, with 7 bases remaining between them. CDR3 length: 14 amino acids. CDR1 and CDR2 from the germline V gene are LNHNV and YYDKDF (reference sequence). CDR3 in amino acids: CATSREGGSYEQYF. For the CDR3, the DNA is TGTGCCACCAGCAGAGAAGGGGGGTCCTACGAGCAGTACTTC.

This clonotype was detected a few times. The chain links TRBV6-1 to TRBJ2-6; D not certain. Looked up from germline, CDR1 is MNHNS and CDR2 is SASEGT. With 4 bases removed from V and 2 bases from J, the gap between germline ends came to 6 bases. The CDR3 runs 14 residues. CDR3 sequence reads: CASSGMTGANVLTF. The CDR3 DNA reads TGTGCCAGCAGTGGAATGACTGGGGCCAACGTCCTGACTTTC.

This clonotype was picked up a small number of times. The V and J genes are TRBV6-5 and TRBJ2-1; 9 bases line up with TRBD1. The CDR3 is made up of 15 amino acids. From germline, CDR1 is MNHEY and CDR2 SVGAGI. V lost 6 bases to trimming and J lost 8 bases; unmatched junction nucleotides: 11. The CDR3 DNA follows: TGTGCCAGCAGCTACGGACAGGGGACGTTCGATGAGCAGTTCTTC. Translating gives CASSYGQGTFDEQFF.

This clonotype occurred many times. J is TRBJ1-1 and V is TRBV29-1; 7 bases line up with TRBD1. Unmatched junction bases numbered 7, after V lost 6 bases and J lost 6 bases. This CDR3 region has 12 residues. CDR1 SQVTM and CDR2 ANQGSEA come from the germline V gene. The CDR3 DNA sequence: TGCAGCGTACACCAGGGGGACGCTGAAGCTTTCTTT. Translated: CSVHQGDAEAFF.

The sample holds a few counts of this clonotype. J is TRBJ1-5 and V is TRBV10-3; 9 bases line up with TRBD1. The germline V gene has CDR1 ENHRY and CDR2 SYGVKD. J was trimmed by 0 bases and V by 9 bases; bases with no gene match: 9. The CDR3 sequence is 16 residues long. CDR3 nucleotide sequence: TGTGCCATTGGGGGGACAGGGCCTTATAGCAATCAGCCCCAGCATTTT. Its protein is CAIGGTGPYSNQPQHF.